The present T cell receptor beta chain was sequenced within a study of T cells after yellow fever vaccination (dated by TCRdb to about 2019). General notes on the study: The SMART-Seq v4 Ultra Low Input RNA kit was used to prepare libraries from fractions with low cell numbers. To follow T-cell clones before and after both primary and booster YFV17D yellow fever vaccination, bulk TCR alpha and beta repertoires underwent longitudinal sequencing. Two healthy male donors, one aged 18 to 30 and one aged 30 to 40 years, made up the cohort. Blood was collected at multiple timepoints before and after primary and secondary immunization, and bulk PBMC replicates and cell subsets were isolated. Here is what the overall study found, with its caveats: Most clones expanded after primary vaccination (approximately 97% of CD4 and roughly 90% of CD8) were re-detected after the booster, suggesting that broad memory maintenance occurred. Compared with the primary T-cell response, the secondary T-cell response was faster but weaker, reaching its peak on day 5 rather than on day 15. Because abundant contaminating clonotypes from the bulk population could be contained in FACS-sorted repertoires, computational filtering was required. Only two donors were included in the study, so the extent to which the findings can be generalized is limited. A small fraction of clonotypes appeared in both the CD4 and CD8 compartments, likely as a result of convergent recombination.

The label giving this sample's treatment or condition can be read as: live attenuated yellow fever vaccine strain. A standard Ficoll-Paque protocol was used to isolate PBMCs from peripheral blood. Dynabeads CD4 and CD8 positive selection kits were used to isolate CD4 and CD8 T-cell fractions. RNA was extracted with TriZol from bulk PBMCs, CD4 and CD8 fractions, and dextramer-positive and dextramer-negative fractions. Concerning this clonotype: What this receptor recognizes is not known. No base quality values were provided; no much bigger clone lies one nucleotide off.

The sequencer was an Illumina NovaSeq 6000. TCR cDNA was synthesized by 5'RACE template switching, through which a universal primer site and unique molecular identifiers were introduced. Priming for cDNA synthesis came from both the TCR alpha and TCR beta constant segments. Library amplification used two PCR steps, and the second PCR step added sample barcodes and sequencing adapters. Sequencing of libraries was done on Illumina HiSeq 2500 (2x100 bp) or NovaSeq (2x150 bp). The authors processed their data as follows. Reads were demultiplexed and collapsed into UMI consensus sequences with MIGEC, and V(D)J alignment was performed with MiXCR. Using edgeR on replicate PBMC samples, clonotypes were called vaccine-responding if FDR was below 0.01 and the log2 fold change was above 5 up to day 15. Bulk clonotypes were assigned CD4 or CD8 identity according to which sequenced CD4 or CD8 repertoire held them at higher abundance. TCRdb passed the public sequencing reads through fastp at Q25 and MiXCR, retaining productive beta sequences. One record per CDR3 amino acid sequence lists the most common genes and DNA. TCRdb's processing, not the study's, gives the V and J calls here. The sample table shows some 340,000 distinct CDR3 sequences, and around 10% are seen once. The ten most abundant clones make up about 3% of the sample.

Relative to germline, V is missing 0 bases and J is missing 4 bases, with 9 bases of the junction outside any gene match. The germline V gene (reference sequence) provides CDR1 SGHNT and CDR2 YYREEE. Measured from the cysteine to the phenylalanine, the CDR3 is 17 residues long. Only the CDR3 DNA is retained, 51 bases long and in frame from the first base. This clonotype originated in a man between 18 and 35 years old who received the YFV17D yellow fever vaccine. The chain is assembled from TRBV5-4 and TRBJ2-1; TRBD2 matches 8 bases in the middle. Sequenced material: CD4+ T cells sorted from PBMCs, taken 45 days after the yellow fever booster vaccination. The DNA reads as follows: TGTGCCAGCAGCTTGGCCGAGGCGGGGGGCCTTTACAATGAGCAGTTCTTC. Translated, it gives CASSLAEAGGLYNEQFF. The CDR3, completed at both ends by the reference TRBV5-4 and TRBJ2-1 genes, gives the full variable domain ETGVTQSPTHLIKTRGQQVTLRCSSQSGHNTVSWYQQALGQGPQFIFQYYREEENGRGNFPPRFSGLQFPNYSSELNVNALELDDSALYLCASSLAEAGGLYNEQFFGPGTRLTVL.